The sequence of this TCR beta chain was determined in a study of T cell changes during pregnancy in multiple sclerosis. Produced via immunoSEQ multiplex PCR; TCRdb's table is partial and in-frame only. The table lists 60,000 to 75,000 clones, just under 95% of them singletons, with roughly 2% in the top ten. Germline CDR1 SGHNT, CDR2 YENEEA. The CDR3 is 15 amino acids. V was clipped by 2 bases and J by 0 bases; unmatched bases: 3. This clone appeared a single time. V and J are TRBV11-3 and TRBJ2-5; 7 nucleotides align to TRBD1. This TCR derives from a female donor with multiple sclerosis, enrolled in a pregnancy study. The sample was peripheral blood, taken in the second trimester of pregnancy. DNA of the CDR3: TGTGCCAGCAGCTTAACAGGGGACCACCAAGAGACCCAGTACTTC. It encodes CASSLTGDHQETQYF.